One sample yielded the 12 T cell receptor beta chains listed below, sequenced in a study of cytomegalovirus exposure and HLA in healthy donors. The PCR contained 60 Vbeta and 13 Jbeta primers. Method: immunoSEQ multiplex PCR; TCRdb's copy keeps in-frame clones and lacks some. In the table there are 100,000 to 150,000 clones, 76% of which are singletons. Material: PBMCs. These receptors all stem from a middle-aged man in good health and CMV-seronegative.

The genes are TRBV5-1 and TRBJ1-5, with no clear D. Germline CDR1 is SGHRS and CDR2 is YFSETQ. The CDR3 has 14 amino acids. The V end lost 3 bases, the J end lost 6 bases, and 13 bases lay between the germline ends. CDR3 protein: CASSSGGSGQPQHF. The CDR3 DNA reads TGCGCCAGCAGCTCGGGAGGTTCTGGTCAGCCCCAGCATTTT. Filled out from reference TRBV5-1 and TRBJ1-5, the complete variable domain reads KAGVTQTPRYLIKTRGQQVTLSCSPISGHRSVSWYQQTPGQGLQFLFEYFSETQRNKGNFPGRFSGRQFSNSRSEMNVSTLELGDSALYLCASSSGGSGQPQHFGDGTRLSIL.

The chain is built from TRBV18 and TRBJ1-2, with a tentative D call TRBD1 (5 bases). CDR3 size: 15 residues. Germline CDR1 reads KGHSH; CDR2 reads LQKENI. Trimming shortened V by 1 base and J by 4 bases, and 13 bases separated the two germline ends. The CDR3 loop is CASSPQQGNFYGYTF. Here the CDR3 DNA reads TGTGCCAGCTCACCACAGCAGGGCAACTTCTATGGCTACACCTTC.

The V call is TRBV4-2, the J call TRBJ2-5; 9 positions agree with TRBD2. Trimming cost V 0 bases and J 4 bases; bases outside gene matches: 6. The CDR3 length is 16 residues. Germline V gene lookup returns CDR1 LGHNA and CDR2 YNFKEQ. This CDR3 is CASSQDPSGGRETQYF. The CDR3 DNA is TGTGCCAGCAGCCAAGATCCCAGCGGGGGGCGAGAGACCCAGTACTTC.

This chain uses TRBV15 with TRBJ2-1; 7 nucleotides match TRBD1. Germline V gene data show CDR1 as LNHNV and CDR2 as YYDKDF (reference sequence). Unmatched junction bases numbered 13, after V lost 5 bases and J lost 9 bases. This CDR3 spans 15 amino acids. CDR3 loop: CATSRGQARGFEQFF. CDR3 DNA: TGTGCCACCAGCCGCGGGCAGGCCAGGGGGTTTGAGCAGTTCTTC. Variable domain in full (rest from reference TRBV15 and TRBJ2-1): DAMVIQNPRYQVTQFGKPVTLSCSQTLNHNVMYWYQQKSSQAPKLLFHYYDKDFNNEADTPDNFQSRRPNTSFCFLDIRSPGLGDTAMYLCATSRGQARGFEQFFGPGTRLTVL.

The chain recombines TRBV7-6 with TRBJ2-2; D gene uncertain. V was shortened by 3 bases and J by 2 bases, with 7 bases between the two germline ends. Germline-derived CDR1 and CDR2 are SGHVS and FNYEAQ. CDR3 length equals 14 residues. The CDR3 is CASSFQINTGELFF. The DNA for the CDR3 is TGTGCCAGCAGCTTCCAGATTAACACCGGGGAGCTGTTTTTT.

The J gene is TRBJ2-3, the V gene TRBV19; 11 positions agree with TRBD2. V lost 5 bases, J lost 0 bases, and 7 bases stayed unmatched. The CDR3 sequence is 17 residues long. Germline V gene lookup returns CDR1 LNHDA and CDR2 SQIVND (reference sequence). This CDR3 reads CASSFTSGGTSTDTQYF. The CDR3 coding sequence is TGTGCCAGTAGTTTTACTAGCGGGGGAACTAGCACAGATACGCAGTATTTT.

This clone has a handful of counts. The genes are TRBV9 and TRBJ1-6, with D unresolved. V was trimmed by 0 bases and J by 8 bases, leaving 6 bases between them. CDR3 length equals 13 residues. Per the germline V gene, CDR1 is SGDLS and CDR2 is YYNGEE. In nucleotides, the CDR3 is TGTGCCAGCAGCGTAGTCACGGATTCACCCCTCCACTTT. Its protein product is CASSVVTDSPLHF.

CDR3 DNA: TGTGCCAGCAGCTTAATGAGGAATGAGCAGTTCTTC. It codes for CASSLMRNEQFF. The chain joins TRBV7-2 to TRBJ2-1; D is unresolved. V dropped 2 bases and J dropped 7 bases, with 6 bases sitting between them. Germline assignment: CDR1 SGHTA and CDR2 FQGNSA. This CDR3 is 12 amino acids long. Using reference TRBV7-2 and TRBJ2-1 for the parts outside the CDR3, the full variable domain is GAGVSQSPSNKVTEKGKDVELRCDPISGHTALYWYRQSLGQGLEFLIYFQGNSAPDKSGLPSDRFSAERTGGSVSTLTIQRTQQEDSAVYLCASSLMRNEQFFGPGTRLTVL.

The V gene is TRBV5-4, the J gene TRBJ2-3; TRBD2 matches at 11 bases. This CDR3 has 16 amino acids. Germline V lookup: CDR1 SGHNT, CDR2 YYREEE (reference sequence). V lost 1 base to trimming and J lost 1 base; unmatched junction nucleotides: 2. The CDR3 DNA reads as TGTGCCAGCAGCTTGAAGACTAGCGGGGGCACAGATACGCAGTATTTT. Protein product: CASSLKTSGGTDTQYF.

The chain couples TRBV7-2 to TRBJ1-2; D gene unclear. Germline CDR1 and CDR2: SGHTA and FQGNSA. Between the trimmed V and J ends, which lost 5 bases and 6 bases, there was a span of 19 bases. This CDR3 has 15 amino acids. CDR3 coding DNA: TGTGCCAGCAGCCTAATGAACGGAGCCGGAAATGGCTACACCTTC. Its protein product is CASSLMNGAGNGYTF.

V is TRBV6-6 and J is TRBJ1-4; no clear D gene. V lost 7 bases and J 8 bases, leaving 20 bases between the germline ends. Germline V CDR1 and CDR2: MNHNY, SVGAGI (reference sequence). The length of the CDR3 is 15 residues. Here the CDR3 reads CASTALRGGSEKLFF. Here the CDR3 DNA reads TGTGCCAGCACCGCGCTCCGGGGAGGCAGCGAAAAACTGTTTTTT.

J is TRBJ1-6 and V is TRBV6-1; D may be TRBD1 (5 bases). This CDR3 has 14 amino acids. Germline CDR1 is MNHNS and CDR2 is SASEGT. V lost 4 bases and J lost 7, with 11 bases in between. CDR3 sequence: CASSVTGENSPLHF. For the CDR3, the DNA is TGTGCCAGCAGTGTTACAGGCGAGAATTCACCCCTCCACTTT.